The clone carrying this T cell receptor beta chain was picked up a small number of times. The antigen remains unidentified. As for treatment: 10-day PBMC culture with coronavirus spike peptide pools or control peptides (ViraFEST assay). According to the study, CD4+ T cells from the unexposed donor were gathered ahead of the COVID-19 pandemic (2011-2018). Researchers challenged CD4+ T cells from unexposed donors with SARS-CoV-2 S/N and four cold-coronavirus spikes, cells permitting. The entry originates in a study of vaccination and CD4 T cells after COVID-19. Across the whole study: Median time from second vaccine dose to sampling was roughly 76 days (14 to 241).

V was pared by 0 bases and J by 3 bases, with 3 bases of the junction left unmatched. The CDR3 extends over 14 amino acids. In germline, CDR1 is DFQATT, CDR2 SNEGSKA (reference sequence). Sequencing of the DNA from cultured CD4+ T cells was carried out with the Oncomine TCR Beta short-read assay. TCRdb passed the PCR reads through MiXCR, listing each CDR3 protein once. Of thousands of distinct CDR3 sequences listed, around two fifths are singletons. This TCR came from a human donor in good health. The rearrangement links TRBV20-1 to TRBJ1-1; 8 bases agree with TRBD1. The sequencing input was CD4+ T cells from blood, cultured in vitro. In DNA form, the CDR3 reads TGCAGTGCTAGAGATCCGACAGGGGACACTGAAGCTTTCTTT. This codes for CSARDPTGDTEAFF.